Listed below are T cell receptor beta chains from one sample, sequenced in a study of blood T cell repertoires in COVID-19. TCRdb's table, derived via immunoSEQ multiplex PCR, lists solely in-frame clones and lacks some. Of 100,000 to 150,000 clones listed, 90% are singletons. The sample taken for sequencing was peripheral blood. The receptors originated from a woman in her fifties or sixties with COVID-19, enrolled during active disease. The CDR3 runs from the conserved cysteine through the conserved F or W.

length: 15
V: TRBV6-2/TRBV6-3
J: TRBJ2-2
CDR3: CASSPPGLVTGELFF

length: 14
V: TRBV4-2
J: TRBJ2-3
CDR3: CASSQEGVTDTQYF

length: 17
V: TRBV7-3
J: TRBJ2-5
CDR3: CASSFLPVRRCQETQYF

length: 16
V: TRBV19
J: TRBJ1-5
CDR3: CASSIEVGRGNQPQHF

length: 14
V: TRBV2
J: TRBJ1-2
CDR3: CASLALLIGSAYTF

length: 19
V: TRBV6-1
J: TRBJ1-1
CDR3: CASSEAVRGLRVLNTEAFF

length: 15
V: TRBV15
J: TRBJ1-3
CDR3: CATTAGQGMGNTIYF

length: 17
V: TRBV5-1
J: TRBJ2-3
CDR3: CASSLAASGLSTDTQYF

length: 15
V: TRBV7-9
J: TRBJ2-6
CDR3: CASSFARAGANVLTF

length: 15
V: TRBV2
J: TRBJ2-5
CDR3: CASSGKTGAYETQYF

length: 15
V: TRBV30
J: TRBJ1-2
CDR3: CAWSVLGQGAGGYTF

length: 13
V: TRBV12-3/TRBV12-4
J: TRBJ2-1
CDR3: CASGGASYNEQFF